The clone carrying this T cell receptor beta chain was recorded once. Its antigen remains unknown. Germline and junction disagree at one end, which may indicate a read error. The data were taken from a study of blood T cells in healthy people across ages. Study-wide results and limits: Older age went with lower TCR beta diversity per million T cells, in a roughly linear way. There was a strong correlation between TCR beta diversity and naive T cell percentage.

Primers used in a second PCR of about 7 to 12 cycles were a sample-barcoded 5' primer and a J-beta primer mix. TCRdb re-analysed the 5' RACE reads in MiXCR, keeping a single row per CDR3 protein. The sample shows some 800,000 distinct CDR3 sequences, approximately 44% of them seen only once. The receptor's source is a man aged 60-69 years in good health. The sequencing sample was made of blood.

CDR3 protein: CVSSPHHGAGWTRFYNEQLF. CDR3 DNA: TGCGTCAGCAGCCCCCATCACGGGGCGGGGTGGACCAGGTTCTACAATGAGCAGTTATTC. The J gene is TRBJ2-1, the V gene TRBV4-3; D is perhaps TRBD2 (6 bases). The CDR3 is 20 residues long. CDR1 is LGHNA and CDR2 is YSLEER in the germline V gene.